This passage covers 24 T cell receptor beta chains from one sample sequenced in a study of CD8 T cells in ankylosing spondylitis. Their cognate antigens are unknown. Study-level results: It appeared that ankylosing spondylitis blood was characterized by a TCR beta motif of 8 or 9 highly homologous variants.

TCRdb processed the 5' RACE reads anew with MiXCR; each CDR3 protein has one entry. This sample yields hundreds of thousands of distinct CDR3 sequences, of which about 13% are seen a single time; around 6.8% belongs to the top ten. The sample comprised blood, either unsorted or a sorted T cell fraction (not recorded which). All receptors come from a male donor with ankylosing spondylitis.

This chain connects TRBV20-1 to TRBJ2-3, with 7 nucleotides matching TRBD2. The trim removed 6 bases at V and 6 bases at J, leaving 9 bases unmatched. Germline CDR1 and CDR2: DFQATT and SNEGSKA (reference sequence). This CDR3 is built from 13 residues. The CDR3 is CSAQGLPQDTQYF. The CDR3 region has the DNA TGCAGTGCCCAGGGACTACCACAGGATACGCAGTATTTT.

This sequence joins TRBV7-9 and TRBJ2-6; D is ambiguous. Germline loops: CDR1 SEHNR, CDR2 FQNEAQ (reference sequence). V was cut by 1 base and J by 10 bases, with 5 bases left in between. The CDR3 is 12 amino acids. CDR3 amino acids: CASSLEANVLTF. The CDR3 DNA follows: TGTGCCAGCAGCTTAGAAGCAAACGTCCTGACTTTC.

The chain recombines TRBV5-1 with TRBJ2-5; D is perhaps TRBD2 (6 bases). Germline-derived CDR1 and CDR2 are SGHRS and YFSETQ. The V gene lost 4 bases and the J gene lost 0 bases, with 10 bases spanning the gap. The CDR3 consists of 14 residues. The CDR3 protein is CASSRDSYQETQYF. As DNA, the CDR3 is TGCGCCAGCAGCCGGGACTCCTACCAAGAGACCCAGTACTTC.

CDR3 amino acids: CASREGPGQGSYEQYF. CDR3 DNA sequence: TGTGCCAGCAGGGAGGGGCCCGGACAGGGTAGTTACGAGCAGTACTTC. This rearrangement joins TRBV2 to TRBJ2-7, with TRBD1 identical over 8 bases. V gave up 6 bases and J gave up 4 bases; unmatched junction bases: 14. The germline CDR1 and CDR2 sequences are SNHLY and FYNNEI. This CDR3 comprises 16 residues. Together with reference TRBV2 and TRBJ2-7, the CDR3 gives the full variable domain: EPEVTQTPSHQVTQMGQEVILRCVPISNHLYFYWYRQILGQKVEFLVSFYNNEISEKSEIFDDQFSVERPDGSNFTLKIRSTKLEDSAMYFCASREGPGQGSYEQYFGPGTRLTVT.

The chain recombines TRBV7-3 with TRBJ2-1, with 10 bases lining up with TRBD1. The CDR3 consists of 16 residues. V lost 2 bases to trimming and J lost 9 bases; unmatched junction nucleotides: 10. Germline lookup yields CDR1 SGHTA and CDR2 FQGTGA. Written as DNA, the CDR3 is TGTGCCAGCAGCTTACCACGACAGGGGGCTCAAAGTGAGCAGTTCTTC. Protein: CASSLPRQGAQSEQFF. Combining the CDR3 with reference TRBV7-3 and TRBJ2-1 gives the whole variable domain GAGVSQTPSNKVTEKGKYVELRCDPISGHTALYWYRQSLGQGPEFLIYFQGTGAADDSGLPNDRFFAVRPEGSVSTLKIQRTERGDSAVYLCASSLPRQGAQSEQFFGPGTRLTVL.

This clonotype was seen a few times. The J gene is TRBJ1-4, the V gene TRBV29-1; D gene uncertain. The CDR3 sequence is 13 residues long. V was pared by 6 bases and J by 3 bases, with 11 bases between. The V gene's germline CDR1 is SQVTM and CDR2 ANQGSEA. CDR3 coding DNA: TGCAGCGTAGGGCATTCAGCTAATGAAAAACTGTTTTTT. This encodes CSVGHSANEKLFF.

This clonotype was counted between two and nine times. The CDR3 sequence: CASSSAGTGGMSLHF. In nucleotides, the CDR3 is TGCGCCAGCAGCTCAGCCGGGACAGGGGGGATGTCCCTCCACTTT. The chain recombines TRBV5-1 with TRBJ1-6, with 11 bases identical to TRBD1. With 3 bases clipped from V and 14 bases from J, the junction kept 10 bases outside the gene matches. CDR3 length: 15 residues. Germline values: CDR1 SGHRS, CDR2 YFSETQ.

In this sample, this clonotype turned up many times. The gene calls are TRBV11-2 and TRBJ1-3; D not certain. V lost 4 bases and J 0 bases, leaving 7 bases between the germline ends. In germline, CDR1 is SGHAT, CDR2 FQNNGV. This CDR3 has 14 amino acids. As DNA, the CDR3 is TGTGCCAGCAGCTCCCCGGGCTCTGGAAACACCATATATTTT. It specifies CASSSPGSGNTIYF.

This chain's CDR3 is CASSQGGESGANVLTF. CDR3 nucleotide sequence: TGTGCCAGCAGCCAAGGGGGCGAATCTGGGGCCAACGTCCTGACTTTC. The J gene is TRBJ2-6, the V gene TRBV3-1; D is possibly TRBD1 (5 bases). Trimming took off 1 base at V and 1 base at J, with 8 bases between the two ends. CDR1 is LGHDT and CDR2 is YNNKEL in the germline V gene (reference sequence). The CDR3 runs to 16 residues.

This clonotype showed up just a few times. CDR3 sequence (DNA): TGCAGTGCTATCCCCAATAGCAATCAGCCCCAGCATTTT. As protein: CSAIPNSNQPQHF. The chain carries TRBV20-1 and TRBJ1-5; no clear D. The CDR3 runs 13 residues. Trimming pared 4 bases from V and 0 bases from J, leaving 7 bases between. Germline CDR1 and CDR2: DFQATT and SNEGSKA (reference sequence).

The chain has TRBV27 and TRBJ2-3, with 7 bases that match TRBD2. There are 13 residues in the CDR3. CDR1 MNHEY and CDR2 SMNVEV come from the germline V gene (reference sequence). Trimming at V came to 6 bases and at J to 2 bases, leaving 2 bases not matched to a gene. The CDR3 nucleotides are TGTGCCAGCAGGGGACTACTCACAGATACGCAGTATTTT. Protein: CASRGLLTDTQYF.

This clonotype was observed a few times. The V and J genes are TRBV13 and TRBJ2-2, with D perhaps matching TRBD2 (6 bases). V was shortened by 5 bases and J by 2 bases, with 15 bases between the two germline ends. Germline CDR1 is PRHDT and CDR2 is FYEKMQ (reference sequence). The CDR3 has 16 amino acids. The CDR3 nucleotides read TGTGCCAGCAGCAAGTACTGGGAGGAAAACACCGGGGAGCTGTTTTTT. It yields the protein CASSKYWEENTGELFF.

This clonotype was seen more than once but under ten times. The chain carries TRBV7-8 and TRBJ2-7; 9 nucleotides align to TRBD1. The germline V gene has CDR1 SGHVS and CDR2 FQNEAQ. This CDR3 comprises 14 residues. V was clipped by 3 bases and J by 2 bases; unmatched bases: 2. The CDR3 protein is CASSFYRGPYEQYV. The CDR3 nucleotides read TGTGCCAGCAGCTTCTACAGGGGGCCCTACGAGCAGTACGTC.

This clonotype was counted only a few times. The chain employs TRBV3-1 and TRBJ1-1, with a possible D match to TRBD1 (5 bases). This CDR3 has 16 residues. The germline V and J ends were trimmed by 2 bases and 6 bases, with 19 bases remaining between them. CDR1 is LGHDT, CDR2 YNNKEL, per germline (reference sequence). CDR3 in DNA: TGTGCCAGCAGCCAACCTTGGCGGGGGACGATTTCTGAAGCTTTCTTT. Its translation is CASSQPWRGTISEAFF. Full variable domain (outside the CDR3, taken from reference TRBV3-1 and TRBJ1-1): DTAVSQTPKYLVTQMGNDKSIKCEQNLGHDTMYWYKQDSKKFLKIMFSYNNKELIINETVPNRFSPKSPDKAHLNLHINSLELGDSAVYFCASSQPWRGTISEAFFGQGTRLTVV.

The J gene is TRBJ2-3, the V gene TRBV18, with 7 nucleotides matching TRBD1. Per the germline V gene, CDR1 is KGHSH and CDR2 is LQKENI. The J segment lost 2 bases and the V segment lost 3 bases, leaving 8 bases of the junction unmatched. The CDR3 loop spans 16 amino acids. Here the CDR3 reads CASSPREGAFTDTQYF. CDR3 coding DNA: TGTGCCAGCTCACCCCGAGAGGGGGCCTTCACAGATACGCAGTATTTT.

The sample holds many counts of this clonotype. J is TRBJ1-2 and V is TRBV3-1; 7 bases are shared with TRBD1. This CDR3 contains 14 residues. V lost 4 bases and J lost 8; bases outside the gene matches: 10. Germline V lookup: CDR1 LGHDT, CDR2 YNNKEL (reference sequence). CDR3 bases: TGTGCCAGCAGCCGCCAAGGATCACAGGGGGGCTACACCTTC. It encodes CASSRQGSQGGYTF.

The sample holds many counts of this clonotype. The CDR3: CASSLDGPREQYV. In DNA, the CDR3 is TGCGCCAGCAGCTTGGACGGTCCTCGCGAGCAGTACGTC. The chain joins TRBV5-1 to TRBJ2-7; D not resolved. V lost 0 bases, J lost 6 bases, and 10 bases lay in between. The CDR3 loop spans 13 amino acids. Germline V gene lookup returns CDR1 SGHRS and CDR2 YFSETQ.

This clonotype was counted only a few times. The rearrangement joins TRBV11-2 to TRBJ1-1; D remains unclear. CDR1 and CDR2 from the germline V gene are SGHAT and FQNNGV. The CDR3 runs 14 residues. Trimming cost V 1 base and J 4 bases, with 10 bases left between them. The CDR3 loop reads CASSLVVLGTEAFF. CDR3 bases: TGTGCCAGCAGCTTAGTGGTACTGGGCACTGAAGCTTTCTTT.

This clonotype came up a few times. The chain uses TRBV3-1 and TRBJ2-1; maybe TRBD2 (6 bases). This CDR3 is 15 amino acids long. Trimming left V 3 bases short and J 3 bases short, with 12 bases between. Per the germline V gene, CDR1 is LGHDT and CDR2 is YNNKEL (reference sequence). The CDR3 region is CASSHRLVFYNEQFF. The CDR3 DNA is TGTGCCAGCAGCCACAGACTAGTATTCTACAATGAGCAGTTCTTC.

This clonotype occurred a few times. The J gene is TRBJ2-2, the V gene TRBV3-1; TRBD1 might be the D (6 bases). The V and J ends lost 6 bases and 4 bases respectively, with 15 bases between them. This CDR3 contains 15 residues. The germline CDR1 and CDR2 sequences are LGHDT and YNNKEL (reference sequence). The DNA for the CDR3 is TGTGCCAGCAGGTTACAGGGAAGGATCACCGGGGAGCTGTTTTTT. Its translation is CASRLQGRITGELFF.

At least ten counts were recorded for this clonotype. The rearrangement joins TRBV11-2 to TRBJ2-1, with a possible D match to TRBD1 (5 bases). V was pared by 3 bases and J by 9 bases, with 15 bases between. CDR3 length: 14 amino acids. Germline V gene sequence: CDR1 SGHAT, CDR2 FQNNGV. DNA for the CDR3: TGTGCCAGCAGCTTTCTGCAGGGATCAGGTGAGCAGTTCTTC. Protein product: CASSFLQGSGEQFF. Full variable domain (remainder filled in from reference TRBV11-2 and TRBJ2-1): EAGVAQSPRYKIIEKRQSVAFWCNPISGHATLYWYQQILGQGPKLLIQFQNNGVVDDSQLPKDRFSAERLKGVDSTLKIQPAKLEDSAVYLCASSFLQGSGEQFFGPGTRLTVL.

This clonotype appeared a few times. The CDR3 loop reads CSASKRLAGGTGELFF. The CDR3 DNA reads as TGCAGTGCTTCTAAACGACTAGCGGGAGGCACCGGGGAGCTGTTTTTT. The chain joins TRBV20-1 to TRBJ2-2; 13 bases match TRBD2. Germline loops: CDR1 DFQATT, CDR2 SNEGSKA (reference sequence). The junction had 7 bases not matched to a gene; V was cut back by 5 bases and J by 4 bases. The CDR3 covers 16 residues.

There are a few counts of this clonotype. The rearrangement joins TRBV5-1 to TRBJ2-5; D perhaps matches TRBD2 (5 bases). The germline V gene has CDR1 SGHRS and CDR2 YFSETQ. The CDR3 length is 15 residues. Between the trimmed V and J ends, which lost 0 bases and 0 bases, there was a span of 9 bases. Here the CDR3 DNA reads TGCGCCAGCAGCTTGGCAGCGGCAAACCAAGAGACCCAGTACTTC. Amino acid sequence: CASSLAAANQETQYF.

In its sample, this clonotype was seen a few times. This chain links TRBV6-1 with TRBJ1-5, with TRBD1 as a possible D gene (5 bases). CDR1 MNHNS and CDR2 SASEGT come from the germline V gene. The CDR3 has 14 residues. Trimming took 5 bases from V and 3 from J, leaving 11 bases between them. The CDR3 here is CASSPDGHNQPQHF. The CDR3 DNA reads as TGTGCCAGCAGTCCGGACGGACACAATCAGCCCCAGCATTTT.